This entry lists 22 T cell receptor beta chains sequenced from one sample in a study of blood T cell repertoires in COVID-19. Sequenced by immunoSEQ multiplex PCR; TCRdb stores in-frame clones only, minus some. The table includes about 160,000 clones, over 70% detected once. Specimen: PBMCs or T cells enriched from blood (not recorded which). The source of these receptors is a woman aged 55-69 years who had recovered from COVID-19.

This chain uses TRBV6-5 with TRBJ2-7, with 7 bases that match TRBD1. V was clipped by 0 bases and J by 6 bases; unmatched bases: 8. CDR3 length equals 15 residues. Germline V gene data show CDR1 as MNHEY and CDR2 as SVGAGI. In nucleotides, the CDR3 is TGTGCCAGCAGTTACTCGACAGGGTGGTCGGTCGAGCAGTACTTC. Translation gives CASSYSTGWSVEQYF.

DNA of the CDR3: TGTGCCAGCAGCCTTACCCAGGCTGTCAATGAGCAGTTCTTC. Its translation is CASSLTQAVNEQFF. The J gene is TRBJ2-1, the V gene TRBV7-2; D is unclear. The germline V gene encodes CDR1 SGHTA and CDR2 FQGNSA. The CDR3 contains 14 residues. Trimming took 5 bases from V and 6 from J, leaving 14 bases between them.

This chain links TRBV20-1 with TRBJ2-7; maybe TRBD1 (7 bases). The CDR3 has 13 amino acids. Germline CDR1 DFQATT, CDR2 SNEGSKA (reference sequence). Trimming took 3 bases from V and 6 from J, leaving 15 bases between them. This CDR3 is CSASTGEASEQYF. The CDR3 nucleotides are TGCAGTGCTAGTACAGGGGAGGCCTCCGAGCAGTACTTC.

This clone was observed a few times. This rearrangement joins TRBV29-1 to TRBJ1-1, with 8 bases aligning to TRBD1. Germline V gene data show CDR1 as SQVTM and CDR2 as ANQGSEA. The CDR3 sequence is 17 residues long. V shed 4 bases, J shed 1 base, and the junction held 14 bases outside the gene matches. The CDR3 bases are TGCAGCGTTGTGGGTGGCAGGGGGCAAGGTGGGAACACTGAAGCTTTCTTT. It encodes CSVVGGRGQGGNTEAFF.

V and J are TRBV6-5 and TRBJ1-2; 7 nucleotides agree with TRBD1. CDR1 is MNHEY and CDR2 is SVGAGI in the germline V gene. This CDR3 has 15 residues. V lost 0 bases, J lost 1 base, and 2 bases stayed unmatched. CDR3 nucleotide sequence: TGTGCCAGCAGTTACTCGACAGGGATTAACTATGGCTACACCTTC. The encoded protein is CASSYSTGINYGYTF.

Here the CDR3 DNA reads TGTGCCAGCAGCCGCGCAGACAGGCCCTACGAGCAGTACTTC. Translating it yields CASSRADRPYEQYF. V usage is TRBV7-9 and J usage is TRBJ2-7; a possible D gene is TRBD1 (6 bases). CDR1 is SEHNR and CDR2 is FQNEAQ in the germline V gene (reference sequence). This CDR3 has 14 residues. V lost 5 bases and J 2 bases, leaving 13 bases between the germline ends.

The gene calls are TRBV7-2 and TRBJ1-1; no firm D call. Germline V gene sequence: CDR1 SGHTA, CDR2 FQGNSA. CDR3 length: 12 residues. Trimming removed 5 bases at V and 8 bases at J, with 12 bases between. Written as DNA, the CDR3 is TGTGCCAGCAGCCCCCGACTCCCCGAAGCTTTCTTT. This gives the protein CASSPRLPEAFF.

This chain links TRBV12-3 or TRBV12-4 with TRBJ1-4; weak D call: TRBD1 (6 bases). This CDR3 region has 12 residues. V lost 10 bases and J lost 7, with 13 bases in between. The CDR3 DNA reads TGTGCCACGGGGACAAGCAGTGAAAAACTGTTTTTT. This encodes CATGTSSEKLFF.

This chain links TRBV7-2 with TRBJ2-3; 13 bases align to TRBD2. Trimming at V came to 4 bases and at J to 3 bases, leaving 4 bases not matched to a gene. Germline-derived CDR1 and CDR2 are SGHTA and FQGNSA. This CDR3 region has 16 residues. CDR3 in DNA: TGTGCCAGCAGCTGGACTAGCGGGGGAGTAACAGATACGCAGTATTTT. It codes for CASSWTSGGVTDTQYF.

This clone has only one observation. The V gene is TRBV6-5, the J gene TRBJ1-3; 7 positions agree with TRBD1. After removal of 2 bases from V and 3 bases from J, the junction contained 4 bases not matched to a gene. CDR1 and CDR2 from the germline V gene are MNHEY and SVGAGI. The CDR3 is made up of 15 amino acids. This CDR3 reads CASSYTGVFGNTIYF. The CDR3 DNA reads TGTGCCAGCAGTTACACAGGGGTCTTTGGAAACACCATATATTTT.

This clone was seen ten or more times. J is TRBJ1-1 and V is TRBV5-1; TRBD1 matches 9 bases. Unmatched junction bases numbered 12, after V lost 0 bases and J lost 0 bases. This CDR3 spans 19 amino acids. Germline V gene data show CDR1 as SGHRS and CDR2 as YFSETQ. The CDR3 reads CASSLEQGANIAVNTEAFF. Here the CDR3 DNA reads TGCGCCAGCAGCTTGGAACAGGGGGCGAATATCGCGGTGAACACTGAAGCTTTCTTT.

The chain has TRBV7-2 and TRBJ2-1; D is ambiguous. With 5 bases removed from V and 0 bases from J, the gap between germline ends came to 11 bases. This CDR3 region has 15 residues. The V gene's germline CDR1 is SGHTA and CDR2 FQGNSA. The CDR3 coding sequence is TGTGCCAGCAGCCCTTGGAGCAGCTCCTACAATGAGCAGTTCTTC. As protein: CASSPWSSSYNEQFF.

There are a few counts of this clone. The chain recombines TRBV2 with TRBJ2-3, with no clear D. The CDR3 has 12 amino acids. From germline, CDR1 is SNHLY and CDR2 FYNNEI. The V end lost 5 bases, the J end lost 0 bases, and 3 bases lay between the germline ends. The CDR3 here is CASSPSTDTQYF. As DNA, the CDR3 is TGTGCCAGCAGTCCTAGCACAGATACGCAGTATTTT.

The genes are TRBV13 and TRBJ1-4, with D unclear. CDR1 and CDR2 (germline): PRHDT, FYEKMQ (reference sequence). The V end was cut by 5 bases, the J end by 0 bases, with 16 bases between. This CDR3 has 17 amino acids. DNA for the CDR3: TGTGCCAGCAGCCCCTTGGAGAACCGTGCAACTAATGAAAAACTGTTTTTT. It encodes CASSPLENRATNEKLFF.

The chain recombines TRBV28 with TRBJ1-4; D might be TRBD1 (6 bases). Trimming took 6 bases from V and 0 from J, leaving 14 bases between them. Germline V gene sequence: CDR1 MDHEN, CDR2 SYDVKM. The CDR3 sequence is 16 residues long. CDR3 residues: CASSGSRGATNEKLFF. The CDR3 nucleotides read TGTGCCAGCAGCGGCTCCAGGGGTGCAACTAATGAAAAACTGTTTTTT.

The rearrangement joins TRBV7-2 to TRBJ1-6; 8 bases are shared with TRBD1. Germline assignment: CDR1 SGHTA and CDR2 FQGNSA. J was trimmed by 10 bases and V by 5 bases; bases with no gene match: 10. This CDR3 spans 15 amino acids. The CDR3 DNA reads TGTGCCAGCAGCCCACGGGGGACAGGCCTCTCACCCCTCCACTTT. Protein sequence: CASSPRGTGLSPLHF.

The count of this clone is one. CDR3 bases: TGTGCCAGCAGTTATCAGGACAGGGTCGAGCAGTACTTC. The encoded protein is CASSYQDRVEQYF. V usage is TRBV12-3 or TRBV12-4 and J usage is TRBJ2-7; 8 nucleotides agree with TRBD1. This CDR3 spans 13 amino acids. With V trimmed by 4 bases and J by 6 bases, 5 bases remained unmatched.

J is TRBJ2-5 and V is TRBV7-3; maybe TRBD2 (6 bases). The CDR3 length is 15 residues. The germline V gene encodes CDR1 SGHTA and CDR2 FQGTGA. V was cut by 3 bases and J by 3 bases, with 14 bases left in between. Here the CDR3 reads CASSLFGGKKETQYF. The CDR3 nucleotides read TGTGCCAGCAGCTTGTTCGGCGGGAAAAAAGAGACCCAGTACTTC.

A single count supports this clone. CDR3 loop: CASSRTEALSYNEQFF. CDR3 DNA: TGCGCCAGCAGCAGGACAGAGGCCCTTTCCTACAATGAGCAGTTCTTC. This chain joins TRBV5-1 and TRBJ2-1; D might be TRBD1 (6 bases). Germline V gene lookup returns CDR1 SGHRS and CDR2 YFSETQ. The CDR3 has 16 residues. V was cut by 4 bases and J by 1 base, with 15 bases left in between.

This clone occurred once. The V call is TRBV19, the J call TRBJ2-1; 9 bases are a match to TRBD1. Looked up from germline, CDR1 is LNHDA and CDR2 is SQIVND (reference sequence). CDR3 length: 15 residues. The V and J ends lost 4 bases and 6 bases, in that order; junction bases with no gene match: 7. The CDR3 protein is CASSTLGQGINEQFF. The DNA for the CDR3 is TGTGCCAGTAGTACACTGGGACAGGGTATCAATGAGCAGTTCTTC.

This chain connects TRBV5-3 to TRBJ1-5; 10 bases fit TRBD1. TRBV5-3 is recorded as an ORF, its role being uncertain. After removal of 2 bases from V and 0 bases from J, the junction contained 8 bases not matched to a gene. The CDR3 covers 18 residues. DNA for the CDR3: TGTGCCAGAAGCTTACCGGGACAGGGGAATTATAGCAATCAGCCCCAGCATTTT. Its protein is CARSLPGQGNYSNQPQHF.

The V call is TRBV19, the J call TRBJ1-1; the D gene is possibly TRBD1 (5 bases). Germline lookup yields CDR1 LNHDA and CDR2 SQIVND (reference sequence). This CDR3 region has 15 residues. Trimming removed 5 bases from V and 5 bases from J, with 18 bases in between. The CDR3 spells CASSFSAGPKTEAFF. As DNA, the CDR3 is TGTGCCAGTAGTTTTTCGGCAGGGCCTAAGACTGAAGCTTTCTTT.